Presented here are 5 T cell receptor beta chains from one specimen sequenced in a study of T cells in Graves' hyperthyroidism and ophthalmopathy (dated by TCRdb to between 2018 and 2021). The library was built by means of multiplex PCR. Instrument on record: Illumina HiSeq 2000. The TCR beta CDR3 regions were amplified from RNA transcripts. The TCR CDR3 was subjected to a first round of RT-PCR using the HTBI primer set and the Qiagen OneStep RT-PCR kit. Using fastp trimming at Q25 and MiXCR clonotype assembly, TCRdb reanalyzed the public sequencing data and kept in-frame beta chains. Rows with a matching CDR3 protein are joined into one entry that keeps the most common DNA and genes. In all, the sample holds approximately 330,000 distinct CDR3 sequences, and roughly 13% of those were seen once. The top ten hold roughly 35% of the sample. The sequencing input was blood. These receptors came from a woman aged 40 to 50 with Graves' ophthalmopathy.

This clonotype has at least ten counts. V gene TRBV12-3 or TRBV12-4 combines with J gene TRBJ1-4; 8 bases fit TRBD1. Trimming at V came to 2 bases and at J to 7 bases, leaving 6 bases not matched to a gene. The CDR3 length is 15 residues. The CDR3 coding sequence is TGTGCCAGCAGTTTATCGGACAGGGCCGGTGAAAAACTGTTTTTT. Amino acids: CASSLSDRAGEKLFF.

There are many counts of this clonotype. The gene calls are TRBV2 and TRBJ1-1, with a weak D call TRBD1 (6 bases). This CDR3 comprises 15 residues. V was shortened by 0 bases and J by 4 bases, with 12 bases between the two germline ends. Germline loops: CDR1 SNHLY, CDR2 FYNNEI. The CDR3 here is CASSEAGRGATEAFF. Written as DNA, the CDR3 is TGTGCCAGCAGTGAAGCGGGCAGGGGAGCCACTGAAGCTTTCTTT.

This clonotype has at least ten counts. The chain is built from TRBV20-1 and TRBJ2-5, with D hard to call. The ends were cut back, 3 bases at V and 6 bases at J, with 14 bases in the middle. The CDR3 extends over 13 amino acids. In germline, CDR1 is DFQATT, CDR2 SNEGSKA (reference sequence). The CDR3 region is CSASHWVSKTQYF. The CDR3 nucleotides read TGCAGTGCTAGTCACTGGGTATCGAAGACCCAGTACTTC.

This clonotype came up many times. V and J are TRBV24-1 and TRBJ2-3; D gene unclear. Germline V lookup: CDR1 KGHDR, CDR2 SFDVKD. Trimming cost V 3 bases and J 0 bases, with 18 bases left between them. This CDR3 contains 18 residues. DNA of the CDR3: TGTGCCACCAGTGATCCCGCAGAAGCTGGGTCTAGCACAGATACGCAGTATTTT. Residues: CATSDPAEAGSSTDTQYF.

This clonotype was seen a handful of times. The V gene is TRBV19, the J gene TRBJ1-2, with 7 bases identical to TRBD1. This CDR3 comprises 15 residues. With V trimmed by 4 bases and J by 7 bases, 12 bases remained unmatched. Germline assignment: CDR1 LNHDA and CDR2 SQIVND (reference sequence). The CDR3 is CASSKPTGFVRGYTF. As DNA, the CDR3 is TGTGCCAGTAGTAAGCCGACAGGGTTTGTTCGTGGCTACACCTTC. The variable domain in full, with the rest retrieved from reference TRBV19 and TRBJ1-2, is DGGITQSPKYLFRKEGQNVTLSCEQNLNHDAMYWYRQDPGQGLRLIYYSQIVNDFQKGDIAEGYSVSREKKESFPLTVTSAQKNPTAFYLCASSKPTGFVRGYTFGSGTRLTVV.